The 14 T cell receptor beta chains presented below share a single source sample, sequenced in a study of cytomegalovirus exposure and HLA in healthy donors. It was with 60 Vbeta and 13 Jbeta primers that the PCR ran. The assay was immunoSEQ multiplex PCR, and TCRdb's table has in-frame clones only and misses some. The sample has 90,000 to 120,000 clones, and its top ten clones hold 0.59%. Sequencing used PBMCs. The receptors here all came from a man in his fifties or sixties in good health and CMV-seronegative.

The chain uses TRBV19 and TRBJ1-1; D is unclear. Germline V gene data show CDR1 as LNHDA and CDR2 as SQIVND (reference sequence). The CDR3 has 13 residues. Trimming took 7 bases from V and 6 from J, leaving 15 bases between them. In nucleotides, the CDR3 is TGTGCCAGTACACCAGGTGTTTTCTCTGAAGCTTTCTTT. Protein product: CASTPGVFSEAFF.

The V gene is TRBV11-3, the J gene TRBJ2-5; possible D gene TRBD2, 5 bases. Trimming took 8 bases from V and 5 from J, leaving 15 bases between them. Germline CDR1 SGHNT, CDR2 YENEEA. This CDR3 region has 13 residues. CDR3 protein: CASGTRVPETQYF. The CDR3 DNA reads TGTGCCAGCGGCACGCGGGTGCCCGAGACCCAGTACTTC.

The chain combines TRBV7-2 with TRBJ1-5, with 9 bases fitting TRBD1. The ends lost 5 bases at V and 9 bases at J; junction bases unmatched: 11. Germline assignment: CDR1 SGHTA and CDR2 FQGNSA. The length of the CDR3 is 15 residues. Here the CDR3 reads CASSTSGQGFRPQHF. DNA of the CDR3: TGTGCCAGCAGCACTTCGGGACAGGGTTTTCGGCCCCAGCATTTT.

CDR3 sequence reads: CASSHDNPRGYTF. CDR3 coding DNA: TGTGCCAGCAGTCATGACAACCCGCGTGGCTACACCTTC. The V and J genes are TRBV7-9 and TRBJ1-2; no firm D call. V lost 6 bases and J lost 7, with 15 bases in between. CDR1 and CDR2 from the germline V gene are SEHNR and FQNEAQ (reference sequence). The CDR3 contains 13 residues.

The chain carries TRBV7-6 and TRBJ2-1; D unresolved. Germline-derived CDR1 and CDR2 are SGHVS and FNYEAQ. The CDR3 is made up of 13 amino acids. The V end was cut by 0 bases, the J end by 7 bases, with 7 bases between. The CDR3 DNA follows: TGTGCCAGCAGCTTAGCGGAGAATAATGAGCAGTTCTTC. Its translation is CASSLAENNEQFF. Looking up the rest from reference TRBV7-6 and TRBJ2-1 gives the full variable domain: GAGVSQSPRYKVTKRGQDVALRCDPISGHVSLYWYRQALGQGPEFLTYFNYEAQQDKSGLPNDRFSAERPEGSISTLTIQRTEQRDSAMYRCASSLAENNEQFFGPGTRLTVL.

This chain connects TRBV19 to TRBJ1-3; 12 nucleotides line up with TRBD1. CDR1 and CDR2 from the germline V gene are LNHDA and SQIVND (reference sequence). The junction had 18 bases not matched to a gene; V was cut back by 7 bases and J by 2 bases. This CDR3 spans 20 amino acids. CDR3 region: CASTSPPGQGARSAGNTIYF. For the CDR3, the DNA is TGTGCCAGTACCTCCCCGCCGGGACAGGGGGCACGGAGCGCTGGAAACACCATATATTTT.

V and J are TRBV7-8 and TRBJ1-5; D unclear. The ends were cut back, 2 bases at V and 0 bases at J, with 5 bases in the middle. The germline V gene encodes CDR1 SGHVS and CDR2 FQNEAQ. The CDR3 sequence is 14 residues long. The DNA for the CDR3 is TGTGCCAGCAGCTTATTTCTTAGCAATCAGCCCCAGCATTTT. Its protein is CASSLFLSNQPQHF.

V usage is TRBV9 and J usage is TRBJ1-3; D possibly corresponds to TRBD1 (5 bases). Germline V gene sequence: CDR1 SGDLS, CDR2 YYNGEE. The CDR3 consists of 15 residues. V was clipped by 4 bases and J by 6 bases, with 17 bases between them. The CDR3 is CASSPSRGFVNTIYF. CDR3 coding DNA: TGTGCCAGCAGCCCCAGCCGGGGGTTTGTAAACACCATATATTTT.

This chain uses TRBV9 with TRBJ2-5; 11 positions agree with TRBD1. The CDR3 contains 14 residues. V shed 4 bases and J 4 bases; nucleotides not matched to a gene: 3. The germline gives CDR1 SGDLS, CDR2 YYNGEE. CDR3 protein: CASSPGTGGETQYF. The CDR3, as DNA: TGTGCCAGCAGCCCTGGGACAGGGGGAGAGACCCAGTACTTC.

The chain uses TRBV21-1 and TRBJ1-5; TRBD1 was called by the table and not checked on the DNA. TRBV21-1 is recorded as a pseudogene. The CDR3 length is 17 residues. DNA of the CDR3: TGTGCCAGCAGCAAGGTATTGGACAGGGAGGGCAATCAGCCCCAGCATTTT. Protein: CASSKVLDREGNQPQHF.

The chain couples TRBV6-6 to TRBJ1-2; TRBD1 is a possible D gene (5 bases). Trimming stripped 6 bases from V and 6 bases from J, with 11 bases between. This CDR3 is 12 amino acids long. Germline-derived CDR1 and CDR2 are MNHNY and SVGAGI (reference sequence). The CDR3 DNA reads TGTGCCAGCAGCCGAACAGGAAATGGCTACACCTTC. This sequence encodes CASSRTGNGYTF.

Worth noting for this clone: The junction departs from germline at one end; a sequencing error may be responsible. This chain joins TRBV18 and TRBJ1-1; D is uncertain. The CDR3 is made up of 14 amino acids. CDR1 is KGHSH and CDR2 is LQKENI in the germline V gene. This CDR3 reads CASSPPGAGTEAFF. For the CDR3, the DNA is TGTGCCAGCTCTCCACCCGGAGCGGGGACTGAAGCTTTCTTT.

The V call is TRBV7-9, the J call TRBJ1-5; 7 nucleotides align to TRBD1. Trimming took 1 base from V and 5 from J; bases not matched to a gene: 8. Germline loops: CDR1 SEHNR, CDR2 FQNEAQ (reference sequence). The length of the CDR3 is 16 residues. For the CDR3, the DNA is TGTGCCAGCAGCTTAGGGGGTAGGGACAGAGATCAGCCCCAGCATTTT. Protein sequence: CASSLGGRDRDQPQHF.

V usage is TRBV4-2 and J usage is TRBJ2-3; TRBD1 is a possible D gene (5 bases). Looked up from germline, CDR1 is LGHNA and CDR2 is YNFKEQ. The CDR3 runs 14 residues. V was cut by 2 bases and J by 4 bases, with 10 bases left in between. CDR3 protein: CASSQTLRADTQYF. The CDR3 bases are TGTGCCAGCAGCCAAACACTCAGGGCAGATACGCAGTATTTT.